These T cell receptor beta chains were read from a single sample in a study of human T cells and chemical hapten exposure. Each CDR3 protein is one row after TCRdb ran MiXCR on the RACE reads. The sample carries tens of thousands of distinct CDR3 sequences, over 7.5% recorded once. The source was whole blood, collected in connection with sensitization to the hapten diphenylcyclopropenone (DPC). These receptors all stem from a woman between 40 and 55 years old with alopecia areata. Some clones in this sample may be carry-over from other donors' samples. Both conserved end residues are part of each CDR3. The D gene is left open where the match is weak. Clone sizes are given selectively: once, few, many, or a class where the clone is expanded.

TGCGCCAGCAGGATCGGGACAGAGAACACCGGGGAGCTGTTTTTT | CASRIGTENTGELFF | TRBJ2-2 | TRBV4-1 | many | TRBD1
TGTGCCAGCAGCTACCTCTCCCTTGGCGGGGGGAACACAGATACGCAGTATTTT | CASSYLSLGGGNTDTQYF | TRBJ2-3 | TRBV13 | many | TRBD2
TGTGCCAATAGGGACAGGGGGGATACGCAGTATTTT | CANRDRGDTQYF | TRBJ2-3 | TRBV6-1 | once | TRBD1
TGTGCCAGCAGCTTACCTACACGGCTGACTAGCGGGGGGGCCGCAGATACGCAGTATTTT | CASSLPTRLTSGGAADTQYF | TRBJ2-3 | TRBV7-9 | many | TRBD2
TGTGCCAGCAGTTACACTCAGGGGGGCTATGGCTACACCTTC | CASSYTQGGYGYTF | TRBJ1-2 | TRBV6-5 | few | TRBD1
TGCAGCGCGGGCGGGTCAGCCTACAATGAGCAGTTCTTC | CSAGGSAYNEQFF | TRBJ2-1 | TRBV29-1 | many | .
TGTGCCAGCAGCCAAGATGGCGGGGATGGGCAGTTCTTC | CASSQDGGDGQFF | TRBJ2-1 | TRBV3-1 | few | .
TGTGCCACCAGCAGAGAGGGAGGGCGCACCGGGGAGCTGTTTTTT | CATSREGGRTGELFF | TRBJ2-2 | TRBV15 | many | TRBD2
TGTGCCAGCAGTTTGGAGACTAGCGGGCATGAGCAGTTCTTC | CASSLETSGHEQFF | TRBJ2-1 | TRBV12-3/TRBV12-4 | few | TRBD2
TGCAGTGCTAGTGGACTAGCGGGGCGCGTGAGCTCCTACAATGAGCAGTTCTTC | CSASGLAGRVSSYNEQFF | TRBJ2-1 | TRBV20-1 | many | TRBD2
TGTGCCAGCAGCTTAAGGGGGTCCAACTCTGGAAACACCATATATTTT | CASSLRGSNSGNTIYF | TRBJ1-3 | TRBV7-2 | many | .
TGTGCCAGCAGCTTAACAGGGAACGGAGGGCGTCAGCCCCAGCATTTT | CASSLTGNGGRQPQHF | TRBJ1-5 | TRBV7-2 | many | .
TGTGCCAGCTCACCCGTGACAGGGATGGGCACTGAAGCTTTCTTT | CASSPVTGMGTEAFF | TRBJ1-1 | TRBV18 | many | TRBD1
TGTGCCAGCAGCTTAGAAGGGGGCGGTACAGATACGCAGTATTTT | CASSLEGGGTDTQYF | TRBJ2-3 | TRBV7-2 | once | TRBD1
TGCAGTGCTAGATGGGGGGCGGCCGTAACTGAAGCTTTCTTT | CSARWGAAVTEAFF | TRBJ1-1 | TRBV20-1 | many | .
TGTGCCAGCAGCACCCAGTATAGCAATCAGCCCCAGCATTTT | CASSTQYSNQPQHF | TRBJ1-5 | TRBV7-9 | . | .
TGTGCCACCAGTGCGCAGCGGACAAGCTCCTACAATGAGCAGTTCTTC | CATSAQRTSSYNEQFF | TRBJ2-1 | TRBV24-1 | . | .
TGTGCCAGCAGCTCCGCTTGGGGTCTTAGCAATCAGCCCCAGCATTTT | CASSSAWGLSNQPQHF | TRBJ1-5 | TRBV5-5 | many | .
TGCGCCTGTGGGGACGGTAGTAATTCACCCCTCCACTTT | CACGDGSNSPLHF | TRBJ1-6 | TRBV5-1 | . | .
TGTGCCAGCAGCACTTTCACTAGCGGGGGCTACGAGCAGTACTTC | CASSTFTSGGYEQYF | TRBJ2-7 | TRBV5-4 | few | TRBD2
TGTGCCAGCACCCCGGGACTTTCGAACACTGAAGCTTTCTTT | CASTPGLSNTEAFF | TRBJ1-1 | TRBV12-3/TRBV12-4 | once | .
TGTGCCAGCAGCTTAGATGCCAATGAGCAGTTCTTC | CASSLDANEQFF | TRBJ2-1 | TRBV11-2 | many | .
TGTGCCAGCAGTTGGAGGGATAGGACTGAAGCTTTCTTT | CASSWRDRTEAFF | TRBJ1-1 | TRBV12-3/TRBV12-4 | many | .
TGTGCCAGCAGCCAACTCGGGCTGGGGCTTAGTGAAAAACTGTTTTTT | CASSQLGLGLSEKLFF | TRBJ1-4 | TRBV14 | many | .
TGTGCCAGCAGCGGAGGGGGCACTGAAGCTTTCTTT | CASSGGGTEAFF | TRBJ1-1 | TRBV14 | many | .
TGCAGTGCTAGAGGAACTCGCACAGATACGCAGTATTTT | CSARGTRTDTQYF | TRBJ2-3 | TRBV20-1 | few | .
TGCGCCAGCAGTGAGTCCGTTACCCGGGGACCGGTCCACGAGCAGTACTTC | CASSESVTRGPVHEQYF | TRBJ2-7 | TRBV10-2 | few | .
TGTGCCAGCGGGGGGAGCCCCGCGCACACTGAAGCTTTCTTT | CASGGSPAHTEAFF | TRBJ1-1 | TRBV7-2 | . | .
TGTGCCAGCAGTTACGGGGTGGGGACCGGGGAGCTGTTTTTT | CASSYGVGTGELFF | TRBJ2-2 | TRBV6-5 | . | .
TGTGCCAGCAGCTTTACAGGGGGCAATGAGCAGTTCTTC | CASSFTGGNEQFF | TRBJ2-1 | TRBV7-6 | few | TRBD1
TGTGCCAGCAGCTTAGGGCCTAGCGGGGGTCGCAAGACCCAGTACTTC | CASSLGPSGGRKTQYF | TRBJ2-5 | TRBV7-2 | many | TRBD2
TGCAGTGCCCCACAGACCCCCGGGACCGGGGAGCTGTTTTTT | CSAPQTPGTGELFF | TRBJ2-2 | TRBV20-1 | many | .
TGTGCCAGCAGCCTACCCATCAACCCGGGTCTTTCTGAAGCTTTCTTT | CASSLPINPGLSEAFF | TRBJ1-1 | TRBV28 | many | .
TGTGCCAGCAGGCTAGACAGGGGTTTCGGCTATGGCTACACCTTC | CASRLDRGFGYGYTF | TRBJ1-2 | TRBV28 | few | TRBD1
TGTGCCAGCAGCTTAGTCCCCTACACTAGCGGGGGGGGCAATGAGCAGTTCTTC | CASSLVPYTSGGGNEQFF | TRBJ2-1 | TRBV11-2 | . | TRBD2
TGTGCCAGCAGGAGACCCGGACTAGCGGACGGGCGGGAGTTCTTC | CASRRPGLADGREFF | TRBJ2-1 | TRBV11-2 | few | TRBD2
TGTGCCAGCAGCCAGGGCCTTAGCAATCAGCCCCAGCATTTT | CASSQGLSNQPQHF | TRBJ1-5 | TRBV5-5 | many | .
TGCGCCAGCAGCCCAAGGACTAGCGGGGCCCAAGAGACCCAGTACTTC | CASSPRTSGAQETQYF | TRBJ2-5 | TRBV4-1 | . | TRBD2
TGTGCCAGCAGAAAATCCAGCACAGATACGCAGTATTTT | CASRKSSTDTQYF | TRBJ2-3 | TRBV28 | few | .
TGTGCCAGCCGGGACCACACCTACGAGCAGTACTTC | CASRDHTYEQYF | TRBJ2-7 | TRBV6-2/TRBV6-3 | . | .
TGTGCCAGCCAGGGGCCTTACACTGAAGCTTTCTTT | CASQGPYTEAFF | TRBJ1-1 | TRBV5-5 | few | .
TGTGCCAGCAGCTTAAAGGGAGACACCCGCACAGATACGCAGTATTTT | CASSLKGDTRTDTQYF | TRBJ2-3 | TRBV7-3 | . | .
TGCGCCAGCAGCGGAAGCTCAGATGCGGGCTCCTACGAGCAGTACTTC | CASSGSSDAGSYEQYF | TRBJ2-7 | TRBV5-1 | few | .
TGTGCCAGCAGCTTATGGGCAGCCCCCCCAGGAAACACCATATATTTT | CASSLWAAPPGNTIYF | TRBJ1-3 | TRBV7-2 | many | .
TGCGCCAGCAGCCAAGATGCGTCAACTAATGAAAAACTGTTTTTT | CASSQDASTNEKLFF | TRBJ1-4 | TRBV4-3 | . | .
TGTGCCAGCAGCTTGACGGTTGGGACGTCTAAAGAAGCTTTCTTT | CASSLTVGTSKEAFF | TRBJ1-1 | TRBV7-2 | many | .
TGTGCCACCAGTGATTCGGTATCAGGGGGCTTTGGAGATACGCAGTATTTT | CATSDSVSGGFGDTQYF | TRBJ2-3 | TRBV24-1 | many | TRBD1
TGTGCCAGCTCACCAGGTCTCGGACAGGGGTGGTACGAGCAGTACTTC | CASSPGLGQGWYEQYF | TRBJ2-7 | TRBV18 | few | TRBD1
TGTGCCATCAGCGAGTCAGCAAGAAACACCATATATTTT | CAISESARNTIYF | TRBJ1-3 | TRBV10-3 | few | .
TGTGCCAGCCATACAGGGATCCCTAACTATGGCTACACCTTC | CASHTGIPNYGYTF | TRBJ1-2 | TRBV12-3/TRBV12-4 | few | .
TGTGCCAGCACCTTCGAGATCAATAGCAATCAGCCCCAGCATTTT | CASTFEINSNQPQHF | TRBJ1-5 | TRBV28 | many | .
TGTGCCAGCAGCCAGATATCGGACTATGGCTACACCTTC | CASSQISDYGYTF | TRBJ1-2 | TRBV3-1 | many | .